A selection of T cell receptor beta chains follows, all from one sample in a study of CD8 T cells in ankylosing spondylitis. Via MiXCR, TCRdb re-called the 5' RACE reads, giving one row per CDR3 protein. Of about 700,000 distinct CDR3 sequences in the sample, roughly 19% were seen once. The sequenced material came from blood, either unsorted or a sorted T cell fraction (not recorded which). The receptor set was obtained from a male donor with ankylosing spondylitis. The CDR3 runs from the conserved cysteine through the conserved F or W. A D gene is named only where the DNA matches it firmly. Clone size is stated in some rows and not others, as once, few, many or a class when expanded.

V: TRBV4-1
D: TRBD1
J: TRBJ1-1
size: few
DNA: TGCGCCAGCAGCCAAGAGGGGGGACAGGGGAACACTGAAGCTTTCTTT
CDR3: CASSQEGGQGNTEAFF

V: TRBV5-5
D: .
J: TRBJ2-7
size: few
DNA: TGTGCCAGCAGCCTGAGCTTACCGGTTTTTCAGTACTTC
CDR3: CASSLSLPVFQYF

V: TRBV18
D: .
J: TRBJ1-1
size: .
DNA: TGTGCCAGCTCACCATACAGTTACACTGAAGCTTTCTTT
CDR3: CASSPYSYTEAFF

V: TRBV5-1
D: TRBD1
J: TRBJ1-1
size: .
DNA: TGCGCCAGCAGCGGGGGACAGGGACTTGAAGCTTTCTTT
CDR3: CASSGGQGLEAFF

V: TRBV13
D: .
J: TRBJ2-7
size: once
DNA: TGTGCCAGCAGCTTGCGGCTAGCGCATTCCTACGAGCAGTACTTC
CDR3: CASSLRLAHSYEQYF

V: TRBV5-1
D: TRBD1
J: TRBJ1-6
size: few
DNA: TGCGCCAGCAGCTTGACCACCGACAGGGGGGGTTCACCCCTCCACTTT
CDR3: CASSLTTDRGGSPLHF

V: TRBV30
D: .
J: TRBJ2-7
size: .
DNA: TGTGCCTGGAGCGACCGCAGGGAGTATTCCTACGAGCAGTACTTC
CDR3: CAWSDRREYSYEQYF

V: TRBV6-2/TRBV6-3
D: .
J: TRBJ2-1
size: few
DNA: TGTGCCAGCAGTGACCTAGGGGGGGGCCGGTACAATGAGCAGTTCTTC
CDR3: CASSDLGGGRYNEQFF

V: TRBV27
D: .
J: TRBJ2-1
size: few
DNA: TGTGCCAGCAGTTTATCGGCGGGAGTAAGGGGGAATGAGCAGTTCTTC
CDR3: CASSLSAGVRGNEQFF

V: TRBV20-1
D: .
J: TRBJ1-2
size: few
DNA: TGCAGTGCTGGGTGGGGGGGCGCCTATGGCTACACCTTC
CDR3: CSAGWGGAYGYTF

V: TRBV3-1
D: TRBD2
J: TRBJ2-5
size: .
DNA: TGTGCCAGCAGCCCCTCTCTAGCGGGGGGCCAAGAGACCCAGTACTTC
CDR3: CASSPSLAGGQETQYF

V: TRBV20-1
D: TRBD2
J: TRBJ2-6
size: .
DNA: TGCAGTGCTCAAAAGGGACTAGCGGGAGCCAACGTCCTGACTTTC
CDR3: CSAQKGLAGANVLTF

V: TRBV28
D: .
J: TRBJ1-4
size: few
DNA: TGTGCCAGCAACCAGGGTGGGGGAAAACTGTTTTTT
CDR3: CASNQGGGKLFF

V: TRBV18
D: TRBD2
J: TRBJ2-7
size: .
DNA: TGTGCCAGCTCACCAGGACTAGCGGGGGGCACGCTGAGCTCCTACGAGCAGTACTTC
CDR3: CASSPGLAGGTLSSYEQYF

V: TRBV5-1
D: TRBD2
J: TRBJ2-1
size: .
DNA: TGCGCCAGCAGCTGGACCCTAGCGGGAGGTTACAATGAGCAGTTCTTC
CDR3: CASSWTLAGGYNEQFF

V: TRBV6-1
D: TRBD1
J: TRBJ1-5
size: few
DNA: TGTGCCAGCAGTGAGGTCTCAGGGGGGAACAATCAGCCCCAGCATTTT
CDR3: CASSEVSGGNNQPQHF

V: TRBV25-1
D: .
J: TRBJ2-2
size: many
DNA: TGTGCCACCAGACAGGGAGGTACCGGGGAGCTGTTTTTT
CDR3: CATRQGGTGELFF

V: TRBV5-1
D: .
J: TRBJ2-3
size: .
DNA: TGCGCCAGCAGCTTCAGGGAGGCTACAGATACGCAGTATTTT
CDR3: CASSFREATDTQYF

V: TRBV24-1
D: .
J: TRBJ2-1
size: many
DNA: TGTGCCACCAGTGTAGGGGCTCAGGGTGAGCAGTTCTTC
CDR3: CATSVGAQGEQFF

V: TRBV4-2
D: TRBD2
J: TRBJ2-1
size: .
DNA: TGTGCCAGCAGCCAAGATATTCGACTAGCGGGGAAGGCTGAGCAGTTCTTC
CDR3: CASSQDIRLAGKAEQFF

V: TRBV15
D: .
J: TRBJ2-5
size: .
DNA: TGTGCCACCAGCTACGACAGAGACCAAGAGACCCAGTACTTC
CDR3: CATSYDRDQETQYF

V: TRBV12-3/TRBV12-4
D: .
J: TRBJ2-3
size: few
DNA: TGTGCCAGCGGTTCCGGGATCCCAGATACGCAGTATTTT
CDR3: CASGSGIPDTQYF

V: TRBV25-1
D: TRBD1
J: TRBJ2-7
size: few
DNA: TGTGCCAGCAGTCGACAGGGGGGACCCACCTACGAGCAGTACTTC
CDR3: CASSRQGGPTYEQYF

V: TRBV2
D: .
J: TRBJ2-3
size: .
DNA: TGTGCCAGCAGTGAATCGCCAGGGACTTTCACAGATACGCAGTATTTT
CDR3: CASSESPGTFTDTQYF

V: TRBV4-2
D: .
J: TRBJ2-6
size: once
DNA: TGTGCCAGCAGCCAGGCCGGGACAAAATTGGGCTCTGGGGCCAACGTCCTGACTTTC
CDR3: CASSQAGTKLGSGANVLTF

V: TRBV27
D: .
J: TRBJ2-3
size: .
DNA: TGTGCCAGCAGTTTAAGGGAACCCGCCACAGATACGCAGTATTTT
CDR3: CASSLREPATDTQYF